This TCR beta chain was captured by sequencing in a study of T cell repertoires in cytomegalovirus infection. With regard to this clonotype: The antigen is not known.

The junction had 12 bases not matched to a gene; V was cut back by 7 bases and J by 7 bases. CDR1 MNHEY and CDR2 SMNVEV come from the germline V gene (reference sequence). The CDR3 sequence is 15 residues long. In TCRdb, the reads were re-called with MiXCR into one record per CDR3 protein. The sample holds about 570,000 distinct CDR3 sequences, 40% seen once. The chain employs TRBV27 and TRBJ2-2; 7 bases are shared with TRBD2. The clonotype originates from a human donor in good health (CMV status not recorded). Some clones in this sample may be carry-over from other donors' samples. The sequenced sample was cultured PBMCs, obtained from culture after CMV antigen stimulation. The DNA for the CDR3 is TGTGCCAGCAAACGTCTGGCGGGAGACGACGGGGAGCTGTTTTTT. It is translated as CASKRLAGDDGELFF.